This TCR beta chain derives from a study of radiation and T cells in renal cell carcinoma. Germline V gene lookup returns CDR1 SEHNR and CDR2 FQNEAQ (reference sequence). The CDR3 has 11 residues. With 5 bases removed from V and 3 bases from J, the gap between germline ends came to 5 bases. Assay used: immunoSEQ multiplex PCR; TCRdb lists only in-frame clones, some missing. The sample holds about 15,000 clones, 64% seen once. Treatment denoted: 15 Gy SBRT to primary tumor, nephrectomy 4 weeks later. This clone was detected a few times. Its target is unknown. Study conclusions and caveats: In blood, top tumor clones expanded by 2 weeks, shrinking by 4.

Here the sequenced sample was tumor tissue, taken from a patient whose treatment included radiotherapy and nephrectomy. The chain uses TRBV7-9 and TRBJ2-7; D unclear. The receptor was isolated from a woman in her 70s with renal cell carcinoma. The CDR3 DNA sequence: TGTGCCAGCAGCACATTCTACGAGCAGTACTTC. Protein: CASSTFYEQYF.